Here is one TCR beta chain with its context. The repertoire was sequenced with immunoSEQ multiplex PCR; TCRdb's copy has only in-frame clones and lacks some. The repertoire includes 300,000 to 400,000 clones, around 87% of them detected once, and 16% sits in the top ten. This specimen belongs to a study of shared clonotypes between healthy human individuals. V lost 4 bases and J lost 2, with 9 bases in between. Per germline, CDR1 MDHEN and CDR2 SYDVKM. The CDR3 contains 13 residues. This clonotype was obtained from a man in his late teens or twenties in good health. The sample comprised memory CD8+ T cells sorted from blood. Indicated subset: CD45RO+ cells pooled with CCR7-negative TemRA cells. The chain is built from TRBV28 and TRBJ2-7; D perhaps matches TRBD2 (5 bases). The CDR3 here is CASSSGVTYEQYF. Written as DNA, the CDR3 is TGTGCCAGCAGTTCCGGGGTGACCTACGAGCAGTACTTC.